A single TCR beta chain is shown here with its context. Its antigen is still unknown. Only in-frame clones appear in the TCRdb table, and some are missing; sequencing was by immunoSEQ multiplex PCR. The table includes approximately 62,000 clones, roughly 92% detected once. The data belong to a study of OX40 agonist ivuxolimab in advanced cancers. Turning to the study itself: Three patients responded partially, comprising one with hepatocellular carcinoma and two with cutaneous melanoma. Study results and caveats: The authors also found low normalized T-cell clonal expansion in some nonresponders. Doses of 0.1 to 3.0 mg/kg were accompanied by clonal expansion of CD4+ and CD8+ blood T cells by week 6.

Germline loops: CDR1 SGHVS, CDR2 FNYEAQ. The germline V and J ends were trimmed by 1 base and 3 bases, with 12 bases remaining between them. The CDR3 contains 16 residues. The chain joins TRBV7-6 to TRBJ1-4; D gene uncertain. The specimen comprised CD4+ or CD8+ T cells sorted from blood, sampled in a trial of the OX40 agonist ivuxolimab. The TCR was taken from an adult with an advanced solid tumor such as melanoma, head and neck, liver or kidney cancer. The CDR3 is CASSLVVWPANEKLFF. Here the CDR3 DNA reads TGTGCCAGCAGCTTAGTTGTCTGGCCAGCTAATGAAAAACTGTTTTTT.